The TCR beta chain under discussion was sequenced for a study of CD8 T cells in Susac syndrome (dated by TCRdb to about 2019). The study in broad terms: Repertoire sequencing was used to test whether CD8+ T cell activation and differentiation in Susac syndrome was antigen driven. Overall study outcomes, separate from this receptor: The number of individuals in the TCR sequencing and HLA analysis was acknowledged as relatively small.

RNA was extracted with the RNeasy kit and roughly 0.5 to 1 ug was reverse transcribed using random hexamers. The immunoSEQ multiplex PCR assay, which covers 54 Vbeta and 13 Jbeta segments, was used to amplify TCR beta CDR3 regions. PCR amplification bias was corrected by using a synthetic template baseline for primer optimization and computational correction. Per the source publication's procedure: Reads were assigned to V, D and J genes according to IMGT and analyzed in immunoSEQ Analyzer, with only productive sequences retained. Clonality was computed as one minus Shannon entropy normalized by log2 of the number of productive unique sequences. Public and private clones were assessed among the 100 most prevalent clones of each patient and control. Clones were defined as Susac-specific when absent from the healthy and MS cohorts, from roughly 1,000 published viral clones and from other ImmuneACCESS disease sequences. The public reads were reanalyzed by TCRdb: fastp trimming at Q25, MiXCR alignment, in-frame beta chains only. A single entry per CDR3 protein holds the most common genes and DNA from its merged rows. For this entry, the V and J calls and clone size follow TCRdb and not the study's own pipeline. For this sample there are about 300,000 distinct CDR3 sequences; roughly 94% appear just once. In total, the top ten clones hold over 0.05% of the sample.

Concerning this clonotype: Its cognate antigen has yet to be identified. Per-nucleotide qualities are absent, and no much larger clonotype sits a single base away.

CDR1 and CDR2, looked up from the germline V gene, are SQVTM and ANQGSEA. The CDR3 covers 12 residues, taking in both the cysteine and the phenylalanine. The retained sequence is limited to the CDR3, 36 bases, with the frame set at the first base. Between the V and J ends, shortened by 4 bases and 0 bases respectively, the junction contains 3 bases. Peripheral blood CD8+ and CD4+ T cells from healthy donors, Susac syndrome patients and multiple sclerosis patients were profiled by high-throughput TCR beta sequencing. Treatment-naive patients with stable or active relapsing-remitting disease fulfilling revised McDonald criteria were used as multiple sclerosis controls. Bulk CD8+ and CD4+ T cells were purified magnetically by negative isolation, whereas CD8+ TEMRA cells were enriched by FACS. Blood was drawn into EDTA tubes, processed within 24 hours, and PBMCs were isolated by density gradient centrifugation. PBMCs intended for TCR sequencing were cryopreserved in liquid nitrogen and were subsequently thawed in a 37 degrees C water bath. The sorted or isolated CD4+, CD8+ and CD8+ TEMRA cells reached a purity of at least 90%.

The chain couples TRBV29-1 to TRBJ2-2; the D gene is not confidently resolved. This clonotype originated in a human donor with multiple sclerosis. The sample taken for sequencing was CD4+ T cells from PBMCs. The DNA sequence is TGCAGCGTTGGTCCGAACACCGGGGAGCTGTTTTTT. Its protein product is CSVGPNTGELFF.